This T cell receptor beta chain was recorded in a study of OX40 agonist ivuxolimab in advanced cancers. In the study overall: The patients got ivuxolimab, which is an agonistic anti-OX40 (CD134) antibody. Prior anti-PD-1, anti-PD-L1 or anti-CTLA-4 therapy was allowed; 40% to 50% had some. Regarding the study as a whole: At 0.1 to 3.0 mg/kg, clonal expansion of CD4+ and CD8+ blood T cells had occurred by week 6. Averaged across samples, CD8+ T cells carried more expanded clones than CD4+ did.

The V and J ends lost 8 bases and 5 bases respectively, with 15 bases between them. This CDR3 is built from 13 residues. The germline gives CDR1 MNHEY, CDR2 SMNVEV (reference sequence). This clone was detected only a few times. Its antigen is currently unknown. Generated by immunoSEQ multiplex PCR, the TCRdb table keeps only in-frame clones and is missing some. Of about 69,000 clones listed, about 80% were seen once; the top ten hold 2% to 2.5%. The J gene is TRBJ1-2, the V gene TRBV27, with TRBD1 as a possible D gene (5 bases). The material was CD4+ or CD8+ T cells sorted from blood, obtained in a trial of the OX40 agonist ivuxolimab. The receptor was derived from an adult with an advanced solid tumor such as melanoma, head and neck, liver or kidney cancer. The CDR3 DNA sequence: TGTGCCAGCGCGCTTCAGGGATCATATGGCTACACCTTC. Its translation: CASALQGSYGYTF.